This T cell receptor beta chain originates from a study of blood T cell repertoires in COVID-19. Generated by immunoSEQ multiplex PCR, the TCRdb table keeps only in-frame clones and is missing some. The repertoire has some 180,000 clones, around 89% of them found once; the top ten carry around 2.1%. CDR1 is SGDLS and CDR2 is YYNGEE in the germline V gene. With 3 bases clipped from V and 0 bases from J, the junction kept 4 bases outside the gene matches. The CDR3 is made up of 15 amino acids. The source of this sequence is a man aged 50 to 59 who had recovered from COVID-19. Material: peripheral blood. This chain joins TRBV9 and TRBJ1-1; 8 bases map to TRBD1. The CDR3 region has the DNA TGTGCCAGCAGCGCGACAGGGGTAATGAACACTGAAGCTTTCTTT. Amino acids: CASSATGVMNTEAFF.